The clone carrying this T cell receptor (beta chain) was detected ten times or more. Its antigen is still unknown. TCRdb reprocessed the 5' RACE reads with MiXCR, giving one entry per CDR3 protein. The table lists 35,000 to 50,000 distinct CDR3 sequences, roughly 29% of them singletons. The CDR3 length is 15 residues. The V and J ends lost 3 bases and 3 bases respectively, with 14 bases between them. The germline V gene encodes CDR1 MGHRA and CDR2 YSYEKL. Whole-study findings and limits: The larger cohort examined one V-J beta rearrangement, not whole repertoires. Tumor Treg TCRs overlapped most with tumor naive CD4+ cells.

Specimen: memory CD4+ T cells sorted from a lymph node. Subset denoted: memory CD4+ T cells, CD4+CD45RO+CD25-. The gene calls are TRBV4-1 and TRBJ2-5, with a weak D call TRBD1 (6 bases). This receptor was taken from a female donor with breast cancer. DNA for the CDR3: TGCGCCAGCAGCCATATGGGGGCAGGGGAAGAGACCCAGTACTTC. Residues: CASSHMGAGEETQYF.